The entry below describes one T cell receptor beta chain. Antigen: not known. The CDR3 length is 15 residues. CDR1 and CDR2 from the germline V gene are MDHEN and SYDVKM. Trimming took 4 bases from V and 10 from J; bases not matched to a gene: 13. The data were obtained in a study of cytomegalovirus exposure and HLA in healthy donors. Study as a whole: The 120 or so validation repertoires were produced on the same platform as the approximately 670 repertoires of the first cohort. This was reported in a later analysis.

Study-wide results and limits: There were some public TCRs occurring in many donors, but most TCR sequences were rare. Accounts indicate the classifier identified cytomegalovirus status with strong specificity and sensitivity. Some TCR beta chains (164 of them) were listed as cytomegalovirus-associated.

Generated by immunoSEQ multiplex PCR, the TCRdb table keeps only in-frame clones and is missing some. The data contain around 60,000 clones, 90% to 97% of them seen just once; the ten biggest clones take up 1% to 1.5%. The material sequenced was PBMCs. The sequence came from a woman aged 18-29 years in good health and CMV-seronegative. The chain links TRBV28 to TRBJ2-5; 9 positions agree with TRBD1. CDR3: CASSSGTGLGVGQYF. In DNA, the CDR3 is TGTGCCAGCAGTTCGGGGACAGGGCTCGGGGTTGGCCAGTACTTC.